This paragraph covers one T cell receptor beta chain sequence. Its specificity is unknown. This sample was included in a study of vaccination and CD4 T cells after COVID-19. V lost 5 bases and J 5 bases, leaving 9 bases between the germline ends. CDR3 size: 12 residues. The germline CDR1 and CDR2 sequences are MNHNS and SASEGT. Cultured CD4+ T-cell DNA underwent Oncomine TCR Beta short-read sequencing. TCRdb re-analysed the PCR reads in MiXCR, keeping a single row per CDR3 protein. The table lists some 3,000 distinct CDR3 sequences, roughly 80% of them singletons, with around 20% in the top ten. Treatment of the sample: roughly 10-day PBMC culture with coronavirus spike peptide pools or control peptides (ViraFEST assay).

The gene calls are TRBV6-1 and TRBJ1-2; no definite D call. The sequence derives from a human donor who had recovered from COVID-19. The sequencing input was CD4+ T cells from blood, cultured in vitro. The CDR3 DNA reads as TGTGCCAGCAGTCCGGGAACTTATGGCTACACCTTC. It yields the protein CASSPGTYGYTF.